One and the same sample provided the 20 T cell receptor beta chains below, sequenced in a study of cytomegalovirus exposure and HLA in healthy donors. PCR was performed using 60 Vbeta and 13 Jbeta primers. Data came from immunoSEQ multiplex PCR; TCRdb stores just in-frame clones and leaves some out. The sample contains 150,000 to 180,000 clones, approximately 74% of which appear only once. Specimen: PBMCs. The receptors were sampled from a man between 18 and 35 years old in good health and CMV-seronegative.

V and J are TRBV2 and TRBJ2-2; D is possibly TRBD1 (6 bases). From germline, CDR1 is SNHLY and CDR2 FYNNEI. The CDR3 length is 14 residues. Trimming stripped 8 bases from V and 1 base from J, with 11 bases between. The CDR3 region is CASLAGENTGELFF. The CDR3 DNA follows: TGTGCCAGCTTGGCAGGGGAGAACACCGGGGAGCTGTTTTTT.

V and J are TRBV7-2 and TRBJ2-2, with D uncertain. CDR3 length: 16 residues. Germline-derived CDR1 and CDR2 are SGHTA and FQGNSA. V lost 3 bases and J lost 1, with 12 bases in between. The CDR3 DNA sequence: TGTGCCAGCAGCTTCCCCCCCATCCAGAACACCGGGGAGCTGTTTTTT. It codes for CASSFPPIQNTGELFF.

This clone was detected only a few times. The J gene is TRBJ2-5, the V gene TRBV9; TRBD2 agrees at 7 bases. This CDR3 has 13 amino acids. The germline gives CDR1 SGDLS, CDR2 YYNGEE. V lost 3 bases, J lost 5 bases, and 4 bases stayed unmatched. CDR3 region: CASSAGGEETQYF. In DNA form, the CDR3 reads TGTGCCAGCAGCGCGGGAGGAGAGGAGACCCAGTACTTC.

This clone was seen only once. This rearrangement joins TRBV6-4 to TRBJ1-6; the D is unclear. CDR1 MRHNA and CDR2 SNTAGT come from the germline V gene. The V end was cut by 6 bases, the J end by 2 bases, with 14 bases between. The CDR3 is 16 residues long. The CDR3 nucleotides are TGTGCCAGCAGGAGGAGGGCTGGACCCTATAATTCACCCCTCCACTTT. Amino acids: CASRRRAGPYNSPLHF.

This clone was observed a few times. This chain joins TRBV6-6 and TRBJ2-3; D unclear. This CDR3 is 15 amino acids long. CDR1 and CDR2 from the germline V gene are MNHNY and SVGAGI (reference sequence). V lost 6 bases to trimming and J lost 0 bases, with 13 bases between them. CDR3 bases: TGTGCCAGCAGGTTGTCCCTTGTTAGCACAGATACGCAGTATTTT. This codes for CASRLSLVSTDTQYF.

The chain links TRBV5-1 to TRBJ2-2, with 7 nucleotides matching TRBD1. CDR1 is SGHRS and CDR2 is YFSETQ in the germline V gene. V trimming: 2 bases; J trimming: 7 bases; junction bases outside the gene matches: 14. CDR3 size: 17 residues. The CDR3 DNA reads as TGCGCCAGCAGCTTATACCTTATCACAGGGGCCGGCGGGGAGCTGTTTTTT. Protein sequence: CASSLYLITGAGGELFF.

This clone was picked up a small number of times. The chain combines TRBV4-1 with TRBJ1-1; tentatively, D is TRBD1 (5 bases). With 2 bases removed from V and 6 bases from J, the gap between germline ends came to 19 bases. This CDR3 is built from 16 residues. Germline V lookup: CDR1 MGHRA, CDR2 YSYEKL. This chain's CDR3 is CASSQSQARGSPEAFF. In nucleotides, the CDR3 is TGCGCCAGCAGCCAAAGCCAGGCAAGGGGTTCTCCTGAAGCTTTCTTT.

The chain carries TRBV7-2 and TRBJ2-2; TRBD2 might be the D (6 bases). The CDR3 spans 14 residues. Germline assignment: CDR1 SGHTA and CDR2 FQGNSA. V was pared by 3 bases and J by 7 bases, with 12 bases between. CDR3: CASSFGGTNGELFF. DNA of the CDR3: TGTGCCAGCAGCTTCGGGGGTACAAACGGGGAGCTGTTTTTT. The full variable domain, completed using reference TRBV7-2 and TRBJ2-2, is GAGVSQSPSNKVTEKGKDVELRCDPISGHTALYWYRQSLGQGLEFLIYFQGNSAPDKSGLPSDRFSAERTGGSVSTLTIQRTQQEDSAVYLCASSFGGTNGELFFGEGSRLTVL.

This clone occurred a few times. V usage is TRBV15 and J usage is TRBJ1-3; D possibly corresponds to TRBD1 (5 bases). This CDR3 comprises 16 residues. The germline V and J ends were trimmed by 0 bases and 4 bases, with 13 bases remaining between them. The germline V gene has CDR1 LNHNV and CDR2 YYDKDF (reference sequence). The CDR3 is CATSRDRGGAGNTIYF. The DNA for the CDR3 is TGTGCCACCAGCAGAGATCGGGGGGGAGCCGGAAACACCATATATTTT.

This rearrangement joins TRBV20-1 to TRBJ1-1; D possibly corresponds to TRBD1 (6 bases). Germline CDR1 is DFQATT and CDR2 is SNEGSKA (reference sequence). V was shortened by 7 bases and J by 5 bases, with 8 bases between the two germline ends. The CDR3 length is 10 residues. The CDR3 DNA sequence: TGCAGTGAGGGGGGGACTGAAGCTTTCTTT. Amino acids: CSEGGTEAFF.

CDR3 in amino acids: CASSPGQGVNQPQHF. For the CDR3, the DNA is TGTGCCAGCAGTCCGGGACAGGGCGTAAATCAGCCCCAGCATTTT. The chain uses TRBV6-1 and TRBJ1-5, with 9 bases lining up with TRBD1. J was trimmed by 4 bases and V by 5 bases; bases with no gene match: 6. In germline, CDR1 is MNHNS, CDR2 SASEGT. The CDR3 is made up of 15 amino acids.

The chain carries TRBV6-5 and TRBJ1-1; 7 nucleotides match TRBD1. The CDR3 is 14 residues long. Germline assignment: CDR1 MNHEY and CDR2 SVGAGI. Germline trimming cut 5 bases from V and 3 bases from J; bases unmatched to any gene: 6. DNA of the CDR3: TGTGCCAGCAGTCGGATCGACAGGGACACTGAAGCTTTCTTT. Protein sequence: CASSRIDRDTEAFF.

This chain joins TRBV9 and TRBJ2-2, with 9 bases matching TRBD1. Per germline, CDR1 SGDLS and CDR2 YYNGEE. The trim removed 0 bases at V and 0 bases at J, leaving 3 bases unmatched. The CDR3 contains 17 residues. CDR3: CASSVGTGETNTGELFF. CDR3 DNA sequence: TGTGCCAGCAGCGTAGGGACAGGGGAGACGAACACCGGGGAGCTGTTTTTT.

This clone was detected a few times. The chain has TRBV25-1 and TRBJ2-1; 10 positions match TRBD2. Germline values: CDR1 MGHDK, CDR2 SYGVNS. CDR3 length: 16 amino acids. Trimming removed 3 bases from V and 9 bases from J; junction bases left unmatched: 11. CDR3 DNA: TGTGCCAGCAGTGATTCCATCGTAGCGGGGGGAGGTGAGCAGTTCTTC. Its translation is CASSDSIVAGGGEQFF. The variable domain in full, completed from reference TRBV25-1 and TRBJ2-1, reads EADIYQTPRYLVIGTGKKITLECSQTMGHDKMYWYQQDPGMELHLIHYSYGVNSTEKGDLSSESTVSRIRTEHFPLTLESARPSHTSQYLCASSDSIVAGGGEQFFGPGTRLTVL.

This clone was observed a handful of times. The chain combines TRBV5-6 with TRBJ1-5; possible D gene TRBD1, 6 bases. CDR1 is SGHDT, CDR2 YYEEEE, per germline. The V and J ends lost 3 bases and 3 bases respectively, with 10 bases between them. This CDR3 comprises 14 residues. CDR3 in amino acids: CASSSTGINQPQHF. CDR3 bases: TGTGCCAGCAGCTCGACAGGAATCAATCAGCCCCAGCATTTT.

This rearrangement joins TRBV10-3 to TRBJ2-2, with 11 nucleotides matching TRBD2. J lost 2 bases, V lost 6 bases, and 11 bases had no gene match. Germline CDR1 and CDR2: ENHRY and SYGVKD. The CDR3 consists of 18 residues. The CDR3 sequence: CAIRGGSGLADNTGELFF. The CDR3, as DNA: TGTGCCATCAGGGGGGGGTCGGGACTAGCGGATAACACCGGGGAGCTGTTTTTT.

This sequence joins TRBV7-6 and TRBJ2-3; D remains ambiguous. Germline V gene sequence: CDR1 SGHVS, CDR2 FNYEAQ. The CDR3 totals 15 residues. Trimming took 0 bases from V and 0 from J, leaving 7 bases between them. The CDR3 region is CASSLAVASTDTQYF. The DNA of the CDR3 is TGTGCCAGCAGCTTAGCGGTAGCTAGCACAGATACGCAGTATTTT. Together with reference TRBV7-6 and TRBJ2-3, the CDR3 gives the full variable domain: GAGVSQSPRYKVTKRGQDVALRCDPISGHVSLYWYRQALGQGPEFLTYFNYEAQQDKSGLPNDRFSAERPEGSISTLTIQRTEQRDSAMYRCASSLAVASTDTQYFGPGTRLTVL.

CDR3 loop: CASSLDQAYTQYF. For the CDR3, the DNA is TGTGCCAGCAGCTTAGATCAGGCATATACGCAGTATTTT. V and J are TRBV11-3 and TRBJ2-3; D gene uncertain. The germline CDR1 and CDR2 sequences are SGHNT and YENEEA. The CDR3 totals 13 residues. Trimming removed 0 bases at V and 7 bases at J, with 8 bases between. The whole variable domain, filled in from reference TRBV11-3 and TRBJ2-3, reads EAGVVQSPRYKIIEKKQPVAFWCNPISGHNTLYWYLQNLGQGPELLIRYENEEAVDDSQLPKDRFSAERLKGVDSTLKIQPAELGDSAVYLCASSLDQAYTQYFGPGTRLTVL.

This chain uses TRBV28 with TRBJ2-1; D is unresolved. The CDR3 is 13 amino acids. Trimming cost V 7 bases and J 3 bases, with 10 bases left between them. The germline V gene has CDR1 MDHEN and CDR2 SYDVKM. CDR3: CASISPGYNEQFF. The CDR3 DNA follows: TGTGCCAGCATTTCTCCAGGCTACAATGAGCAGTTCTTC.

This rearrangement joins TRBV28 to TRBJ1-1; D gene unclear. The length of the CDR3 is 14 residues. Trimming removed 6 bases from V and 2 bases from J, with 13 bases in between. Germline CDR1 and CDR2: MDHEN and SYDVKM. The CDR3, as DNA: TGTGCCAGCAGCCGCGCAGGATTAAACACTGAAGCTTTCTTT. Protein product: CASSRAGLNTEAFF.